The 30 T cell receptor beta chains presented below share a single source sample, sequenced in a study of stem cell transplantation in POMP-related autoinflammatory disease. The data were produced by immunoSEQ multiplex PCR, yet TCRdb's version contains in-frame clones alone and is incomplete. The sample includes 68,000 or so clones, more than 75% of them seen just once. The input for sequencing was CD4+ T cells from PBMCs, taken after stem cell transplantation. Receptors originate from a human patient with POMP-related autoinflammation and immune dysregulation (PRAID). A share of the T cells may be of graft donor origin.

This clone showed up just once. The chain links TRBV3-1 (or the pseudogene TRBV3-2) to TRBJ2-5, with TRBD2 as a possible D gene (5 bases). Trimming removed 2 bases from V and 5 bases from J, with 15 bases in between. The CDR3 runs to 15 residues. Germline V lookup: CDR1 LGHDT, CDR2 YNNKEL (reference sequence). The DNA of the CDR3 is TGTGCCAGCAGCCAATTAATACTAGATGGTGAGACCCAGTACTTC. Translated, it gives CASSQLILDGETQYF.

The chain couples TRBV15 to TRBJ2-6; no clear D gene. The CDR3 length is 15 residues. V was shortened by 1 base and J by 0 bases, with 4 bases between the two germline ends. Germline CDR1 is LNHNV and CDR2 is YYDKDF (reference sequence). CDR3 amino acids: CATSRAPSGANVLTF. CDR3 nucleotides: TGTGCCACCAGCAGAGCTCCCTCTGGGGCCAACGTCCTGACTTTC.

V is TRBV28 and J is TRBJ1-1; D is unresolved. The CDR3 consists of 14 residues. Germline V lookup: CDR1 MDHEN, CDR2 SYDVKM. With 4 bases removed from V and 2 bases from J, the gap between germline ends came to 11 bases. The CDR3 loop reads CASSSRTSNTEAFF. DNA for the CDR3: TGTGCCAGCAGTTCGCGGACCTCTAACACTGAAGCTTTCTTT.

The V and J genes are TRBV18 and TRBJ2-3; tentative D call: TRBD2 (5 bases). CDR1 KGHSH and CDR2 LQKENI come from the germline V gene. V lost 3 bases to trimming and J lost 3 bases, with 16 bases between them. The CDR3 is 16 residues long. CDR3 bases: TGTGCCAGCTCACCCCTGGACGGGGAGTTTACAGATACGCAGTATTTT. Residues: CASSPLDGEFTDTQYF.

The V and J genes are TRBV5-4 and TRBJ2-1; TRBD2 matches at 7 bases. The CDR3 has 16 residues. The junction had 11 bases not matched to a gene; V was cut back by 4 bases and J by 4 bases. Looked up from germline, CDR1 is SGHNT and CDR2 is YYREEE (reference sequence). For the CDR3, the DNA is TGTGCCAGCAGCCCCTTTCACGGGGGGAGGTACAATGAGCAGTTCTTC. Amino acid sequence: CASSPFHGGRYNEQFF.

The chain is built from TRBV5-1 and TRBJ2-3, with TRBD2 matching over 10 bases. Germline-derived CDR1 and CDR2 are SGHRS and YFSETQ. CDR3 size: 19 residues. V gave up 1 base and J gave up 4 bases; unmatched junction bases: 15. This CDR3 is CASSLRTSGGPAGADTQYF. DNA of the CDR3: TGCGCCAGCAGCTTGAGGACTAGCGGAGGCCCTGCAGGCGCAGATACGCAGTATTTT.

This chain connects TRBV23-1 to TRBJ2-7, with D uncertain. TRBV23-1 is an open reading frame whose function is uncertain. Between the trimmed V and J ends, which lost 9 bases and 4 bases, there was a span of 1 base. This CDR3 has 8 amino acids. The CDR3 DNA is TGCGCCAGATACGAGCAGTACGTC. Its protein product is CARYEQYV.

The chain has TRBV7-9 and TRBJ1-2, with a possible D match to TRBD1 (5 bases). The CDR3 runs 12 residues. V was shortened by 2 bases and J by 8 bases, with 9 bases between the two germline ends. The germline CDR1 and CDR2 sequences are SEHNR and FQNEAQ (reference sequence). The CDR3 region has the DNA TGTGCCAGCAGCTTAAGGGGAGAAGGCTACACCTTC. Its translation: CASSLRGEGYTF.

This chain uses TRBV18 with TRBJ2-1; D is unresolved. V was trimmed by 2 bases and J by 8 bases, leaving 7 bases between them. CDR1 and CDR2 (germline): KGHSH, LQKENI. CDR3 size: 12 residues. The CDR3 nucleotides read TGTGCCAGCTCACCAAAATACGATGAGCAGTTCTTC. Protein sequence: CASSPKYDEQFF. Based on the CDR3 plus reference TRBV18 and TRBJ2-1, the full variable domain is NAGVMQNPRHLVRRRGQEARLRCSPMKGHSHVYWYRQLPEEGLKFMVYLQKENIIDESGMPKERFSAEFPKEGPSILRIQQVVRGDSAAYFCASSPKYDEQFFGPGTRLTVL.

This rearrangement joins TRBV30 to TRBJ1-5; D not certain. The CDR3 covers 13 residues. V lost 2 bases, J lost 3 bases, and 8 bases lay in between. Germline assignment: CDR1 GTSNPN and CDR2 SVGIG (reference sequence). CDR3 coding DNA: TGTGCCTGGAGTTTGGGGTACAATCAGCCCCAGCATTTT. It codes for CAWSLGYNQPQHF. The variable domain in full, with the rest retrieved from reference TRBV30 and TRBJ1-5, is SQTIHQWPATLVQPVGSPLSLECTVEGTSNPNLYWYRQAAGRGLQLLFYSVGIGQISSEVPQNLSASRPQDRQFILSSKKLLLSDSGFYLCAWSLGYNQPQHFGDGTRLSIL.

V gene TRBV5-1 combines with J gene TRBJ1-3; a weak D match, TRBD1 (6 bases). V was cut by 5 bases and J by 2 bases, with 20 bases left in between. From germline, CDR1 is SGHRS and CDR2 YFSETQ. The CDR3 is made up of 17 amino acids. The CDR3 loop is CASRAGGAVKAGNTIYF. DNA of the CDR3: TGCGCCAGCAGAGCTGGGGGGGCAGTGAAAGCTGGAAACACCATATATTTT.

In regard to this clone: Other DNA sequences within the sample encode an identical CDR3. V usage is TRBV5-1 and J usage is TRBJ2-2; 12 bases are a match to TRBD1. V trimming: 3 bases; J trimming: 7 bases; junction bases outside the gene matches: 4. The length of the CDR3 is 15 residues. The germline gives CDR1 SGHRS, CDR2 YFSETQ. This CDR3 is CASSSGQGAGGELFF. The CDR3 coding sequence is TGCGCCAGCAGCTCGGGACAGGGGGCCGGCGGGGAGCTGTTTTTT.

This chain links TRBV10-1 with TRBJ2-7; D may be TRBD1 or TRBD2 (5 bases each). This CDR3 contains 15 residues. V was pared by 2 bases and J by 7 bases, with 18 bases between. Germline loops: CDR1 WNHNN, CDR2 SYGVQD (reference sequence). Here the CDR3 reads CASSERLPGTSEQYV. The CDR3 region has the DNA TGCGCCAGCAGTGAGCGTCTTCCAGGGACCTCGGAGCAGTACGTC.

The V and J genes are TRBV28 and TRBJ2-3; D is perhaps TRBD2 (6 bases). Trimming took 2 bases from V and 5 from J, leaving 11 bases between them. The germline CDR1 and CDR2 sequences are MDHEN and SYDVKM. This CDR3 spans 14 amino acids. The CDR3 coding sequence is TGTGCCAGCAGTTTAGGTGGTAGCGGAGATACGCAGTATTTT. This sequence encodes CASSLGGSGDTQYF.

This clone was found once. The V and J genes are TRBV28 and TRBJ2-7, with 9 bases identical to TRBD1. Trimming at V came to 2 bases and at J to 0 bases, leaving 5 bases not matched to a gene. This CDR3 has 16 amino acids. Germline V gene sequence: CDR1 MDHEN, CDR2 SYDVKM. CDR3 in DNA: TGTGCCAGCAGTTTAGGGACAGGGTCCCTCTCCTACGAGCAGTACTTC. Protein: CASSLGTGSLSYEQYF.

The V and J genes are TRBV23-1 and TRBJ2-6; D is possibly TRBD2 (6 bases). TRBV23-1 is an open reading frame, and its role is uncertain. There are 14 residues in the CDR3. The V and J ends lost 4 bases and 8 bases respectively, with 12 bases between them. The CDR3 DNA reads TGCGCCAGCAGTCCGACTAGGAGAACCAACGTCCTGACTTTC. Its protein is CASSPTRRTNVLTF.

This sequence joins TRBV2 and TRBJ2-2; no firm D call. Trimming stripped 8 bases from V and 2 bases from J, with 12 bases between. Germline V lookup: CDR1 SNHLY, CDR2 FYNNEI. CDR3 length: 14 amino acids. CDR3: CASGTSANTGELFF. The CDR3 DNA reads as TGTGCCAGCGGAACTTCCGCTAACACCGGGGAGCTGTTTTTT.

J is TRBJ1-1 and V is TRBV7-9; D remains ambiguous. V gave up 5 bases and J gave up 2 bases, with 21 bases separating them. The CDR3 is 17 amino acids. CDR1 is SEHNR, CDR2 FQNEAQ, per germline (reference sequence). The CDR3 DNA reads as TGTGCCAGCAGCACCACGGGAGGCTCCCTGGTTAACACTGAAGCTTTCTTT. Translated, it gives CASSTTGGSLVNTEAFF.

The rearrangement joins TRBV2 to TRBJ2-2, with D possibly being TRBD2 (6 bases). The CDR3 consists of 14 residues. The germline gives CDR1 SNHLY, CDR2 FYNNEI. V lost 6 bases and J 0 bases, leaving 8 bases between the germline ends. The CDR3 DNA sequence: TGTGCCAGCAGAGTAGCGGCGAACACCGGGGAGCTGTTTTTT. It is translated as CASRVAANTGELFF.

This clone has a handful of counts. V and J are TRBV19 and TRBJ2-5, with D possibly being TRBD2 (6 bases). The CDR3 loop spans 15 amino acids. The germline CDR1 and CDR2 sequences are LNHDA and SQIVND (reference sequence). Trimming removed 6 bases at V and 0 bases at J, with 14 bases between. The CDR3 region is CASRRSGGYQETQYF. The CDR3 DNA reads TGTGCCAGTAGGAGGAGCGGAGGGTACCAAGAGACCCAGTACTTC.

The chain employs TRBV29-1 and TRBJ2-3; TRBD2 matches at 11 bases. From germline, CDR1 is SQVTM and CDR2 ANQGSEA. This CDR3 spans 15 amino acids. J lost 7 bases, V lost 8 bases, and 14 bases had no gene match. CDR3 residues: CSSTWASGRPNTQYF. The CDR3 bases are TGCAGCTCCACGTGGGCTAGCGGGAGGCCCAATACGCAGTATTTT.

This chain uses TRBV28 with TRBJ1-3, with D unclear. Trimming shortened V by 4 bases and J by 6 bases, and 1 base separated the two germline ends. The CDR3 sequence is 10 residues long. The germline CDR1 and CDR2 sequences are MDHEN and SYDVKM. The DNA for the CDR3 is TGTGCCAGCAGTTCAAACACCATATATTTT. This translates into CASSSNTIYF. Filled out from reference TRBV28 and TRBJ1-3, the complete variable domain reads DVKVTQSSRYLVKRTGEKVFLECVQDMDHENMFWYRQDPGLGLRLIYFSYDVKMKEKGDIPEGYSVSREKKERFSLILESASTNQTSMYLCASSSNTIYFGEGSWLTVV.

This rearrangement joins TRBV7-9 to TRBJ2-5; tentative D call: TRBD2 (6 bases). The length of the CDR3 is 14 residues. V was cut by 6 bases and J by 4 bases, with 15 bases left in between. Germline CDR1 reads SEHNR; CDR2 reads FQNEAQ (reference sequence). The CDR3, as DNA: TGTGCCAGCAGTGGCCTTCAGGGAGGAGAGACCCAGTACTTC. Protein sequence: CASSGLQGGETQYF.

The chain has TRBV6-2 or TRBV6-3 and TRBJ2-7; D possibly corresponds to TRBD1 (7 bases). The germline gives CDR1 MNHEY, CDR2 SVGEGT. This CDR3 is 15 amino acids long. The V end lost 2 bases, the J end lost 3 bases, and 14 bases lay between the germline ends. In nucleotides, the CDR3 is TGTGCCAGCAGTTACGCCCCAGGGGGAGGCTACGAGCAGTACGTC. The encoded protein is CASSYAPGGGYEQYV.

The rearrangement joins TRBV28 to TRBJ2-7, with a tentative D call TRBD2 (5 bases). The CDR3 totals 14 residues. Trimming took off 5 bases at V and 0 bases at J, with 11 bases between the two ends. Germline values: CDR1 MDHEN, CDR2 SYDVKM. DNA for the CDR3: TGTGCCAGCAGTAATTCCGGGAACTCCTACGAGCAGTACTTC. This gives the protein CASSNSGNSYEQYF.

J is TRBJ2-7 and V is TRBV27; weak D call: TRBD1 (5 bases). There are 14 residues in the CDR3. Per the germline V gene, CDR1 is MNHEY and CDR2 is SMNVEV (reference sequence). With 2 bases removed from V and 2 bases from J, the gap between germline ends came to 10 bases. In DNA, the CDR3 is TGTGCCAGCAGTTTAAGCAGGGAAACCTACGAGCAGTACTTC. Encoded protein: CASSLSRETYEQYF.

The chain carries TRBV5-1 and TRBJ2-2; 10 bases are shared with TRBD2. From germline, CDR1 is SGHRS and CDR2 YFSETQ. The CDR3 sequence is 17 residues long. Trimming took 4 bases from V and 2 from J; bases not matched to a gene: 8. In nucleotides, the CDR3 is TGCGCCAGCAGCCGTGGACTAGCGGTATTTAACACCGGGGAGCTGTTTTTT. Translating gives CASSRGLAVFNTGELFF.

The CDR3 nucleotides are TGTGCCAGCAGTTGGACAGGGGACCGGGGGGTCTACACCTTC. Translation gives CASSWTGDRGVYTF. V gene TRBV28 combines with J gene TRBJ1-2; 9 bases match TRBD1. The CDR3 runs 14 residues. The trim removed 4 bases at V and 10 bases at J, leaving 10 bases unmatched. In germline, CDR1 is MDHEN, CDR2 SYDVKM.

V usage is TRBV5-1 and J usage is TRBJ1-3; D gene unclear. V dropped 3 bases and J dropped 0 bases, with 7 bases sitting between them. Per the germline V gene, CDR1 is SGHRS and CDR2 is YFSETQ. The CDR3 has 14 residues. The CDR3 reads CASSSGSSGNTIYF. The CDR3 nucleotides read TGCGCCAGCAGCTCGGGTAGCTCTGGAAACACCATATATTTT.

The V gene is TRBV7-2, the J gene TRBJ2-2, with D uncertain. The V end was cut by 2 bases, the J end by 5 bases, with 6 bases between. Germline-derived CDR1 and CDR2 are SGHTA and FQGNSA. This CDR3 contains 13 residues. Here the CDR3 reads CASSLLGTGELFF. CDR3 nucleotides: TGTGCCAGCAGCTTACTTGGTACCGGGGAGCTGTTTTTT.